The 23 T cell receptor beta chains listed next were all sequenced from one sample in a study of shared clonotypes between healthy human individuals. Profiled with immunoSEQ multiplex PCR; TCRdb holds only in-frame clones, not every one. The repertoire consists of about half a million clones, with more than 65% occurring once and the leading ten covering 13%. The specimen was PBMCs. These receptors were collected from a middle-aged woman in good health. Some clones in this sample may be carry-over from other donors' samples.

This clone was recorded only once. The rearrangement uses TRBV7-8 and TRBJ2-1; 12 bases fit TRBD2. The CDR3 runs to 16 residues. Germline loops: CDR1 SGHVS, CDR2 FQNEAQ. Trimming took 4 bases from V and 5 from J; bases not matched to a gene: 6. The CDR3 sequence is CASSSLRLAGDNEQFF. The CDR3 DNA reads as TGTGCCAGCAGCTCCCTGAGACTAGCGGGAGACAATGAGCAGTTCTTC.

The chain recombines TRBV6-6 with TRBJ1-2, with TRBD1 matching over 11 bases. This CDR3 region has 14 residues. The trim removed 6 bases at V and 5 bases at J, leaving 5 bases unmatched. Germline-derived CDR1 and CDR2 are MNHNY and SVGAGI (reference sequence). In DNA, the CDR3 is TGTGCCAGCAGCTGGACAGGGGGCGAGTATGGCTACACCTTC. Translation gives CASSWTGGEYGYTF.

On this clone itself: The sample contains more than one DNA sequence encoding this CDR3. The chain recombines TRBV5-1 with TRBJ2-5, with D uncertain. The CDR3 spans 12 residues. Looked up from germline, CDR1 is SGHRS and CDR2 is YFSETQ. Deletions cut 0 bases from V and 5 bases from J, with 5 bases between. The CDR3 protein is CASSLETETQYF. CDR3 in DNA: TGCGCCAGCAGCTTGGAAACCGAGACCCAGTACTTC.

The chain links TRBV18 to TRBJ2-3; D is ambiguous. This CDR3 is 12 amino acids long. Germline V gene sequence: CDR1 KGHSH, CDR2 LQKENI. The V gene lost 1 base and the J gene lost 4 bases, with 3 bases spanning the gap. In nucleotides, the CDR3 is TGTGCCAGCTCACCACAGGCAGATACGCAGTATTTT. It codes for CASSPQADTQYF.

This clone was seen only a few times. The V call is TRBV12-5, the J call TRBJ1-2; D is undetermined. The CDR3 sequence is 14 residues long. With 6 bases removed from V and 4 bases from J, the gap between germline ends came to 15 bases. Looked up from germline, CDR1 is LGHNT and CDR2 is FRNRAP. This chain's CDR3 is CASGYERGTYGYTF. In DNA, the CDR3 is TGTGCTAGTGGATATGAACGGGGTACCTATGGCTACACCTTC.

Notes on this clone: Different DNA sequences within this sample yield the same CDR3. CDR3 nucleotides: TGTGCCAGCAGCTTGGCTAGCGGGAGTACAGATACGCAGTATTTT. As protein: CASSLASGSTDTQYF. The chain carries TRBV5-4 and TRBJ2-3, with 10 nucleotides matching TRBD2. Germline lookup yields CDR1 SGHNT and CDR2 YYREEE (reference sequence). J was trimmed by 3 bases and V by 0 bases; bases with no gene match: 1. The CDR3 contains 15 residues.

The chain couples TRBV20-1 to TRBJ1-1; weak D call: TRBD1 (5 bases). CDR1 is DFQATT, CDR2 SNEGSKA, per germline (reference sequence). The CDR3 extends over 8 amino acids. The CDR3 spells CSGGGAFF. The DNA for the CDR3 is TGCAGCGGGGGGGGAGCTTTCTTT.

V gene TRBV19 combines with J gene TRBJ2-1; possibly TRBD2 for D (5 bases). The CDR3 extends over 15 amino acids. Germline loops: CDR1 LNHDA, CDR2 SQIVND (reference sequence). The ends were cut back, 11 bases at V and 0 bases at J, with 17 bases in the middle. The CDR3 protein is CAGRRPGSSYNEQFF. The CDR3 DNA follows: TGTGCCGGCCGCCGGCCTGGGAGCTCCTACAATGAGCAGTTCTTC.

The rearrangement joins TRBV7-2 to TRBJ2-3, with 10 bases that match TRBD2. The CDR3 consists of 15 residues. The germline V gene encodes CDR1 SGHTA and CDR2 FQGNSA. With V trimmed by 5 bases and J by 0 bases, 2 bases remained unmatched. The CDR3 protein is CASSLSGRSTDTQYF. CDR3 DNA: TGTGCCAGCAGCCTTAGCGGGAGGAGCACAGATACGCAGTATTTT.

The gene calls are TRBV7-9 and TRBJ2-2, with TRBD1 matching over 9 bases. Germline CDR1 and CDR2: SEHNR and FQNEAQ (reference sequence). J lost 7 bases, V lost 6 bases, and 12 bases had no gene match. The CDR3 consists of 16 residues. The CDR3 protein is CASSSNRGRIGGELFF. CDR3 bases: TGTGCCAGCAGTTCGAACAGGGGGCGCATCGGCGGGGAGCTGTTTTTT.

V gene TRBV28 combines with J gene TRBJ2-4; 7 bases agree with TRBD2. V gave up 6 bases and J gave up 0 bases; unmatched junction bases: 14. Germline V gene data show CDR1 as MDHEN and CDR2 as SYDVKM. The CDR3 is 18 amino acids. CDR3 residues: CASSPQVGGRAAKNIQYF. In nucleotides, the CDR3 is TGTGCCAGCAGCCCCCAAGTGGGCGGGAGAGCAGCCAAAAACATTCAGTACTTC. The whole variable domain, remainder taken from reference TRBV28 and TRBJ2-4, is DVKVTQSSRYLVKRTGEKVFLECVQDMDHENMFWYRQDPGLGLRLIYFSYDVKMKEKGDIPEGYSVSREKKERFSLILESASTNQTSMYLCASSPQVGGRAAKNIQYFGAGTRLSVL.

J is TRBJ2-3 and V is TRBV6-1; D is uncertain. CDR3 length: 14 residues. V shed 3 bases and J shed 2 bases, with 9 bases lying between them. Germline CDR1 MNHNS, CDR2 SASEGT. The CDR3 region has the DNA TGTGCCAGCAGTGAGAATTCCCCCACAGATACGCAGTATTTT. Residues: CASSENSPTDTQYF.

The V and J genes are TRBV18 and TRBJ2-2; D gene unclear. CDR1 is KGHSH, CDR2 LQKENI, per germline. V lost 2 bases, J lost 3 bases, and 7 bases lay in between. The CDR3 extends over 14 amino acids. CDR3 region: CASSPGYDTGELFF. For the CDR3, the DNA is TGTGCCAGCTCACCAGGCTACGACACCGGGGAGCTGTTTTTT. Complete variable domain (other parts from reference TRBV18 and TRBJ2-2): NAGVMQNPRHLVRRRGQEARLRCSPMKGHSHVYWYRQLPEEGLKFMVYLQKENIIDESGMPKERFSAEFPKEGPSILRIQQVVRGDSAAYFCASSPGYDTGELFFGEGSRLTVL.

The chain employs TRBV27 and TRBJ2-1; 11 bases align to TRBD2. Germline V gene lookup returns CDR1 MNHEY and CDR2 SMNVEV (reference sequence). This CDR3 contains 16 residues. V lost 4 bases and J lost 5; bases outside the gene matches: 7. CDR3 loop: CASSSASTSGNNEQFF. The CDR3 coding sequence is TGTGCCAGCAGTTCCGCCTCGACTAGCGGGAACAATGAGCAGTTCTTC.

This clone has more than one count but fewer than ten. J is TRBJ2-1 and V is TRBV4-1, with D unresolved. Trimming stripped 1 base from V and 0 bases from J, with 7 bases between. The germline CDR1 and CDR2 sequences are MGHRA and YSYEKL. The CDR3 is 15 amino acids. The CDR3 protein is CASSQGFRSYNEQFF. CDR3 sequence (DNA): TGCGCCAGCAGCCAAGGATTCCGCTCCTACAATGAGCAGTTCTTC.

Regarding this clone: In the same sample, other DNA sequences code for this CDR3. This sequence joins TRBV5-1 and TRBJ2-2; 12 bases align to TRBD2. The CDR3 is 17 residues long. V shed 0 bases, J shed 4 bases, and the junction held 4 bases outside the gene matches. The germline V gene has CDR1 SGHRS and CDR2 YFSETQ. The CDR3 bases are TGCGCCAGCAGCTTGGCTAGCGGGAGGGTCGGCACCGGGGAGCTGTTTTTT. Translated: CASSLASGRVGTGELFF.

The V and J genes are TRBV27 and TRBJ2-6; 8 bases are a match to TRBD1. V shed 7 bases and J 0 bases; nucleotides not matched to a gene: 8. The CDR3 is 17 amino acids. The germline gives CDR1 MNHEY, CDR2 SMNVEV (reference sequence). The chain's CDR3 is CASTRTGWASGANVLTF. The CDR3 coding sequence is TGTGCCAGCACCCGGACAGGGTGGGCCTCTGGGGCCAACGTCCTGACTTTC.

The chain has TRBV27 and TRBJ2-1; 16 bases map to TRBD2. Germline-derived CDR1 and CDR2 are MNHEY and SMNVEV (reference sequence). The CDR3 contains 19 residues. V lost 5 bases, J lost 6 bases, and 13 bases stayed unmatched. CDR3 loop: CASSQTPGTSGRVFNEQFF. The CDR3 region has the DNA TGTGCCAGCAGTCAAACCCCCGGGACTAGCGGGAGGGTATTCAATGAGCAGTTCTTC.

The chain is built from TRBV30 and TRBJ2-4, with D hard to call. Germline V CDR1 and CDR2: GTSNPN, SVGIG (reference sequence). The CDR3 contains 14 residues. The V end lost 1 base, the J end lost 0 bases, and 7 bases lay between the germline ends. The DNA for the CDR3 is TGTGCCTGGAGTGCAGGATTAGCCAAAAACATTCAGTACTTC. Protein sequence: CAWSAGLAKNIQYF.

The J gene is TRBJ2-7, the V gene TRBV10-3; the match to TRBD2 covers 11 bases. The germline V gene encodes CDR1 ENHRY and CDR2 SYGVKD. There are 14 residues in the CDR3. Trimming removed 3 bases from V and 6 bases from J; junction bases left unmatched: 4. Here the CDR3 DNA reads TGTGCCATCAGTGATATAGCGGGAGGGGTCGAGCAGTACTTC. It codes for CAISDIAGGVEQYF.

The CDR3 loop is CASSDYRRNTEAFF. CDR3 nucleotide sequence: TGTGCCAGCAGTGATTACAGGAGAAACACTGAAGCTTTCTTT. V is TRBV6-1 and J is TRBJ1-1; a possible D gene is TRBD1 (5 bases). Germline CDR1 reads MNHNS; CDR2 reads SASEGT. CDR3 length: 14 amino acids. Trimming cost V 3 bases and J 2 bases, with 10 bases left between them.

CDR3 bases: TGTGCCAGCAGCTCGGGTCTTAGTTCCTACGAGCAGTACTTC. It yields the protein CASSSGLSSYEQYF. The J gene is TRBJ2-7, the V gene TRBV5-8; no reliable D call. This CDR3 has 14 amino acids. Germline CDR1 SGHTS, CDR2 YDEGEE. Trimming cost V 3 bases and J 1 base, with 11 bases left between them.

This chain uses TRBV7-9 with TRBJ2-3; D is unclear. Trimming removed 5 bases from V and 0 bases from J, with 12 bases in between. Germline CDR1 reads SEHNR; CDR2 reads FQNEAQ (reference sequence). The length of the CDR3 is 15 residues. The DNA of the CDR3 is TGTGCCAGCAGCGCAGTTGGGGTGAGCACAGATACGCAGTATTTT. Its translation is CASSAVGVSTDTQYF.